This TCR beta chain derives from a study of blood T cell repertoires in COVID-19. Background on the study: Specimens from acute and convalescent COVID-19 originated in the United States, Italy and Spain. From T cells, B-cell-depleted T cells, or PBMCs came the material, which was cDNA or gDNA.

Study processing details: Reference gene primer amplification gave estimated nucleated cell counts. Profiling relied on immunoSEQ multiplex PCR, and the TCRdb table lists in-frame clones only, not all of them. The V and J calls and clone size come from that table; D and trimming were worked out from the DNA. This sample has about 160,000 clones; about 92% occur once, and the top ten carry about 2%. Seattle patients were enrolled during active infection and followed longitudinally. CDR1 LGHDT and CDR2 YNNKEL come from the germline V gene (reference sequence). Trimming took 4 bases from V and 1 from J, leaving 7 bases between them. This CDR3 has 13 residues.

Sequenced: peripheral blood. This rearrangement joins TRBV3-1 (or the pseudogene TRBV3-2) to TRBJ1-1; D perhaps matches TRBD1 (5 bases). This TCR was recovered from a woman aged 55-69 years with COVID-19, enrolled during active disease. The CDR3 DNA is TGTGCCAGCAGCCGGACACCGAACACTGAAGCTTTCTTT. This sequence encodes CASSRTPNTEAFF.